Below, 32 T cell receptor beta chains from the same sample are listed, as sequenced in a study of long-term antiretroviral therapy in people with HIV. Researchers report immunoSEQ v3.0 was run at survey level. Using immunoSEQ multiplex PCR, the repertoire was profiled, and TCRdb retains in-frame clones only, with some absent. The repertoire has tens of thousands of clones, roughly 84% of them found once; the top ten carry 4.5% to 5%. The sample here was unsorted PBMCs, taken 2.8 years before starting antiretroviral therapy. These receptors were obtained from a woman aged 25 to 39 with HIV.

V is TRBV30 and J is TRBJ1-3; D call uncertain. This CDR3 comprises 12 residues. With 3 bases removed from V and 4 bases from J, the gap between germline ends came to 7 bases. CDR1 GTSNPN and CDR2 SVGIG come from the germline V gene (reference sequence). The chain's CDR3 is CAWRGFGNTIYF. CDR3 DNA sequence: TGTGCCTGGAGGGGTTTCGGAAACACCATATATTTT. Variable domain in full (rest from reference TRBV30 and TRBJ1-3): SQTIHQWPATLVQPVGSPLSLECTVEGTSNPNLYWYRQAAGRGLQLLFYSVGIGQISSEVPQNLSASRPQDRQFILSSKKLLLSDSGFYLCAWRGFGNTIYFGEGSWLTVV.

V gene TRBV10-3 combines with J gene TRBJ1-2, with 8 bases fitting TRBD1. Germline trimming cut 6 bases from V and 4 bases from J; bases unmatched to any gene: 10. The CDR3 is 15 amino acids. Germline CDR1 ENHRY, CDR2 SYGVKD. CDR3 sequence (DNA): TGTGCCATCAGGGAGATATCCGGACAGGGCTATGGCTACACCTTC. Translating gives CAIREISGQGYGYTF.

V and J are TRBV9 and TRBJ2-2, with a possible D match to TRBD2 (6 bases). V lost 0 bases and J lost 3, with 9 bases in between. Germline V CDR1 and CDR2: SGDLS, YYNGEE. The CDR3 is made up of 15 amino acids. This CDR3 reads CASSVGDWDTGELFF. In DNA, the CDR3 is TGTGCCAGCAGCGTAGGGGACTGGGACACCGGGGAGCTGTTTTTT. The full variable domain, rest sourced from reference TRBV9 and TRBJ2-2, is DSGVTQTPKHLITATGQRVTLRCSPRSGDLSVYWYQQSLDQGLQFLIQYYNGEERAKGNILERFSAQQFPDLHSELNLSSLELGDSALYFCASSVGDWDTGELFFGEGSRLTVL.

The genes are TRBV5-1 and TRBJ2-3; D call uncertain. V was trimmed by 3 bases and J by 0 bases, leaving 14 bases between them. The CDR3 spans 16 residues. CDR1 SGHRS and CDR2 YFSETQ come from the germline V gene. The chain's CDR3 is CASSSTPGLSTDTQYF. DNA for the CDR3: TGCGCCAGCAGCTCCACCCCGGGCCTTAGCACAGATACGCAGTATTTT. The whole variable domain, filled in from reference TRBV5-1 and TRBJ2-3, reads KAGVTQTPRYLIKTRGQQVTLSCSPISGHRSVSWYQQTPGQGLQFLFEYFSETQRNKGNFPGRFSGRQFSNSRSEMNVSTLELGDSALYLCASSSTPGLSTDTQYFGPGTRLTVL.

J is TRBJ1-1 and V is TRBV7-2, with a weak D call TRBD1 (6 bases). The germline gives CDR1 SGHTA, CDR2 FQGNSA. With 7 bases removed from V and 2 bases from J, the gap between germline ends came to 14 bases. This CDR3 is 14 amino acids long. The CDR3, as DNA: TGTGCCAGCACTAAACAAGGGGGTAACACTGAAGCTTTCTTT. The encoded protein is CASTKQGGNTEAFF.

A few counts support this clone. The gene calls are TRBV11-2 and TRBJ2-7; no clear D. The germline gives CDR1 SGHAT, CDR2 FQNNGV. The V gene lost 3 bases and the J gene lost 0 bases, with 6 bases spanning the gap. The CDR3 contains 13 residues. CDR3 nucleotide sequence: TGTGCCAGCAGCTTTAGGAGCTCCTACGAGCAGTACTTC. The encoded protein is CASSFRSSYEQYF.

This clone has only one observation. The CDR3 loop is CASSWGAPYNEQFF. CDR3 in DNA: TGCGCCAGCAGTTGGGGAGCCCCTTACAATGAGCAGTTCTTC. This chain links TRBV4-1 with TRBJ2-1; TRBD2 might be the D (5 bases). Trimming removed 6 bases from V and 4 bases from J, with 13 bases in between. Germline V gives CDR1 MGHRA, CDR2 YSYEKL. The CDR3 is 14 residues long.

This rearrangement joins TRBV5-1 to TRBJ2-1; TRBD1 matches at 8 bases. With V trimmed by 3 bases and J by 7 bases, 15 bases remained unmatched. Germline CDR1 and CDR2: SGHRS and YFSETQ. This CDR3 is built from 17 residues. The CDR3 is CASSWADDRGHRNEQFF. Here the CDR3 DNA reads TGCGCCAGCAGCTGGGCCGATGACAGGGGACATAGGAATGAGCAGTTCTTC.

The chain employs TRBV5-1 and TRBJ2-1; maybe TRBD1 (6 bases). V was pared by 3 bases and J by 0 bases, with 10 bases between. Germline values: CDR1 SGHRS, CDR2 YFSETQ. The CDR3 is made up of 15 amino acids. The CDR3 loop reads CASSSGQLSYNEQFF. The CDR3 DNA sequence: TGCGCCAGCAGCTCCGGACAGCTCTCCTACAATGAGCAGTTCTTC.

The CDR3: CASSIPWAENYGYTF. CDR3 coding DNA: TGTGCCAGCTCCATTCCTTGGGCAGAAAACTATGGCTACACCTTC. The rearrangement links TRBV18 to TRBJ1-2, with D unclear. V dropped 6 bases and J dropped 2 bases, with 16 bases sitting between them. Per germline, CDR1 KGHSH and CDR2 LQKENI. This CDR3 is 15 amino acids long.

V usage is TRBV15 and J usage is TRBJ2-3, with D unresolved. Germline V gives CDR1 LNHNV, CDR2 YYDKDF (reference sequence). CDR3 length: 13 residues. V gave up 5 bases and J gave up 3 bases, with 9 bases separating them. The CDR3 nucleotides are TGTGCCACCAGCGGACCTGGGACAGATACGCAGTATTTT. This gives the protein CATSGPGTDTQYF.

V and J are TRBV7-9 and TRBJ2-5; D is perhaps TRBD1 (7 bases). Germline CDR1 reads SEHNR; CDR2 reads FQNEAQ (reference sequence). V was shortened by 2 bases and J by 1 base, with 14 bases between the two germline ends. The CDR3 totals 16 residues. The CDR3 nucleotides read TGTGCCAGCAGCTTAAAAGGAGGGACAGTCCAAGAGACCCAGTACTTC. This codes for CASSLKGGTVQETQYF.

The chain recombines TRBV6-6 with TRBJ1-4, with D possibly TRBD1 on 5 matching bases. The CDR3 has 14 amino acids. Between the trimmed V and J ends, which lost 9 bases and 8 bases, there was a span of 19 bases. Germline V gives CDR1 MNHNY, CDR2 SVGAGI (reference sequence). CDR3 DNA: TGTGCCAGGGGATGGGTCCAGGGCGGCGAAAAACTGTTTTTT. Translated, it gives CARGWVQGGEKLFF.

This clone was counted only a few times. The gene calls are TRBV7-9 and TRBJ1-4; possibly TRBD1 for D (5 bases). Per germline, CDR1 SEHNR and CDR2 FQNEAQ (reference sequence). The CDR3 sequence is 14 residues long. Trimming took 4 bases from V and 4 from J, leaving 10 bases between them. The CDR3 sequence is CASSYSGNNEKLFF. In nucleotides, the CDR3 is TGTGCCAGCAGCTATTCAGGGAATAATGAAAAACTGTTTTTT.

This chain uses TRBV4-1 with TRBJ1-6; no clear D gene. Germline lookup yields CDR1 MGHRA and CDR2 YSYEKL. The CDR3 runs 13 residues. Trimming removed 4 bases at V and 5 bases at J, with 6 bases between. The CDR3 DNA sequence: TGCGCCAGCAGCCCAACTAATAATTCACCCCTCCACTTT. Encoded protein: CASSPTNNSPLHF.

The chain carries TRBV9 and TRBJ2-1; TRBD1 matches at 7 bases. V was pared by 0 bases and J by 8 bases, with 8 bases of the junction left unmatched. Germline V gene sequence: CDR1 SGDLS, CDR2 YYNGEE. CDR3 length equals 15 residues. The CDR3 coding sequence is TGTGCCAGCAGCGTAGCCCTAGACAGGGTCGATGAGCAGTTCTTC. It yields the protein CASSVALDRVDEQFF.

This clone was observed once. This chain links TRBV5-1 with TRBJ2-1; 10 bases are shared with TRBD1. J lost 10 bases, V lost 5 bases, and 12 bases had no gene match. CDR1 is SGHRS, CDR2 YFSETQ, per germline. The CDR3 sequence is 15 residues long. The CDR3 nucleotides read TGCGCCAGCAGTTATGACAGGGGGCGCCTGAAGGAGCAGTTCTTC. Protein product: CASSYDRGRLKEQFF.

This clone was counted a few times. CDR3 amino acids: CASANTEAFF. Here the CDR3 DNA reads TGTGCTTCAGCTAACACTGAAGCTTTCTTT. V usage is TRBV30 and J usage is TRBJ1-1; D gene uncertain. CDR3 length: 10 residues. The germline V gene has CDR1 GTSNPN and CDR2 SVGIG (reference sequence).

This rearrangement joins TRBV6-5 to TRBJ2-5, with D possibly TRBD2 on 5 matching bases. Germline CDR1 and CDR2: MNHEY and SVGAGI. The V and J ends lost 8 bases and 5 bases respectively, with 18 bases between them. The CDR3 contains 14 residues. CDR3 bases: TGTGCCAGCGGGGTATCTTTTAGCGCGGAGACCCAGTACTTC. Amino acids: CASGVSFSAETQYF.

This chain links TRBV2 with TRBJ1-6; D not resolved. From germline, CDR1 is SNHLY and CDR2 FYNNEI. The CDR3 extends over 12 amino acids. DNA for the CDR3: TGTGCTTCGGGTTCCTATAATTCACCCCTCCACTTT. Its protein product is CASGSYNSPLHF.

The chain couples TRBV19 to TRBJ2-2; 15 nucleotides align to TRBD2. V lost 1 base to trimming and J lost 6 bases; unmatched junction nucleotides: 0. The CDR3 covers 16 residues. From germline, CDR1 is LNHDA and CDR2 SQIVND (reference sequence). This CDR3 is CASSIGTSGGAGELFF. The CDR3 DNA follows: TGTGCCAGTAGTATAGGGACTAGCGGGGGGGCCGGGGAGCTGTTTTTT.

CDR3 region: CASSYSAGGEQFF. CDR3 coding DNA: TGTGCCAGCAGTTACTCCGCGGGTGGTGAGCAGTTCTTC. The chain couples TRBV6-5 to TRBJ2-1; tentative D call: TRBD2 (5 bases). The CDR3 extends over 13 amino acids. Trimming pared 0 bases from V and 9 bases from J, leaving 9 bases between. The germline gives CDR1 MNHEY, CDR2 SVGAGI.

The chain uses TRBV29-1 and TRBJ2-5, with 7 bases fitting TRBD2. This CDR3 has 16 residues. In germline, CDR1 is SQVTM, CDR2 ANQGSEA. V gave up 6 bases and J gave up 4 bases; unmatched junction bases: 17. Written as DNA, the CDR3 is TGCAGCGTGGACACCTTCGGGGGGTCCTCCGTAGAGACCCAGTACTTC. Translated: CSVDTFGGSSVETQYF. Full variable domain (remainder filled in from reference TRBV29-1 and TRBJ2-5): SAVISQKPSRDICQRGTSLTIQCQVDSQVTMMFWYRQQPGQSLTLIATANQGSEATYESGFVIDKFPISRPNLTFSTLTVSNMSPEDSSIYLCSVDTFGGSSVETQYFGPGTRLLVL.

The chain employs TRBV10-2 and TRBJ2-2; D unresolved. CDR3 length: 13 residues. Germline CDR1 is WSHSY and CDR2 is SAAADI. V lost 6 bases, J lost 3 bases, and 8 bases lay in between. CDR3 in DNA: TGCGCCAGCAGCCTGACTTACACCGGGGAGCTGTTTTTT. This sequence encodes CASSLTYTGELFF.

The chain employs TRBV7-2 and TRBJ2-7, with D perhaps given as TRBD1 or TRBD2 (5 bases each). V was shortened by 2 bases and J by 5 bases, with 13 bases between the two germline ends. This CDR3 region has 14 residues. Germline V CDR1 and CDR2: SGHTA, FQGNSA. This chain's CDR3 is CASSLWGRENEQYV. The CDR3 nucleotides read TGTGCCAGCAGCTTATGGGGACGGGAAAACGAGCAGTACGTC.

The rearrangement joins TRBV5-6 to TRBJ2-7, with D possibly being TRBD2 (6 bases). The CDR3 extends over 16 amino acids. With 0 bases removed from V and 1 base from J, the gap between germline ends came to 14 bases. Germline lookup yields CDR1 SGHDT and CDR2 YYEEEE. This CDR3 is CASSLAAGPRSYEQYV. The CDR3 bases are TGTGCCAGCAGCTTGGCGGCGGGACCTCGATCCTACGAGCAGTACGTC.

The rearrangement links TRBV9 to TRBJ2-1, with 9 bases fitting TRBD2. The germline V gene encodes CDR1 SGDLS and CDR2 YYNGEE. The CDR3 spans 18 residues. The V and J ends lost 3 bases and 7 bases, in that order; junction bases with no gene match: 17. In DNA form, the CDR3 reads TGTGCCAGCAGCGAGCCCTCTTCCGGCGGGGGGGTTTATAATGAGCAGTTCTTC. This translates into CASSEPSSGGGVYNEQFF.

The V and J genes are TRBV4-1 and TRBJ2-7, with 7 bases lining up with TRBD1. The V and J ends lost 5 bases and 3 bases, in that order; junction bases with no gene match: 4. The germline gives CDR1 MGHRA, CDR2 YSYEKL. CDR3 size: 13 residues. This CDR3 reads CASSRGTDYEQYF. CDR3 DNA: TGCGCCAGCAGCAGAGGGACAGACTACGAGCAGTACTTC.

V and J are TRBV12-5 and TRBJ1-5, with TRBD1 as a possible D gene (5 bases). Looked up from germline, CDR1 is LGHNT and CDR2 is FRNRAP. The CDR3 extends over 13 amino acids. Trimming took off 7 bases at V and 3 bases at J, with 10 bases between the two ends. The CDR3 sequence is CASANGHNQPQHF. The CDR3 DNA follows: TGTGCTAGTGCTAACGGACACAATCAGCCCCAGCATTTT.

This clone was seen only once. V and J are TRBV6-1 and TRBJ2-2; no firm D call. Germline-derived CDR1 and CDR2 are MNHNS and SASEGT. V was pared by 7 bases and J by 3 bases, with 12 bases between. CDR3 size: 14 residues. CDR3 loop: CASIGFRDTGELFF. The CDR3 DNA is TGTGCCAGCATAGGGTTTCGGGACACCGGGGAGCTGTTTTTT.

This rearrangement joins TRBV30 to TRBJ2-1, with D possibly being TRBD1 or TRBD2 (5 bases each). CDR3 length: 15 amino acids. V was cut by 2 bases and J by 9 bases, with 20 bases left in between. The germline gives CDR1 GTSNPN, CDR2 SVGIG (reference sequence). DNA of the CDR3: TGTGCCTGGAGTATCCTTTTCGGGGCTGAAGGTGAGCAGTTCTTC. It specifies CAWSILFGAEGEQFF.

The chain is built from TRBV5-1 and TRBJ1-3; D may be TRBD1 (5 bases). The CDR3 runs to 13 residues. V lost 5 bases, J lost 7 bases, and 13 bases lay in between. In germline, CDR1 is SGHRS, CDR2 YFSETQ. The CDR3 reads CASREGEMNTIYF. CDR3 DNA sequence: TGCGCCAGCAGAGAAGGGGAGATGAACACCATATATTTT. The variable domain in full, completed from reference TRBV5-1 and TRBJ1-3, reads KAGVTQTPRYLIKTRGQQVTLSCSPISGHRSVSWYQQTPGQGLQFLFEYFSETQRNKGNFPGRFSGRQFSNSRSEMNVSTLELGDSALYLCASREGEMNTIYFGEGSWLTVV.